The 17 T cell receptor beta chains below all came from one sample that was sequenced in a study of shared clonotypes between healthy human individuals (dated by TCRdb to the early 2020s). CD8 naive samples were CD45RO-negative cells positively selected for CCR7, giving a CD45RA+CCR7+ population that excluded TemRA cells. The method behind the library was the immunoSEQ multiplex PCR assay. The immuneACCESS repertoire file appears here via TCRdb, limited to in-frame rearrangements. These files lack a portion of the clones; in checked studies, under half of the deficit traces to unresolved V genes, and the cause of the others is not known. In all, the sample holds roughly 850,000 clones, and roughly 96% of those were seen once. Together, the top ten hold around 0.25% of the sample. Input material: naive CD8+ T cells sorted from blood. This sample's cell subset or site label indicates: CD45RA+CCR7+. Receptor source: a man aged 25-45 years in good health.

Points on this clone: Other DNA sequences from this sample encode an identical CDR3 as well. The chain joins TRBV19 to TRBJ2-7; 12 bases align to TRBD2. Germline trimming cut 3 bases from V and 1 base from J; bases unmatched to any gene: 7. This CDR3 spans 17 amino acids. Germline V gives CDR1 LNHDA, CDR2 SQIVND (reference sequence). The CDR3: CASSIGLAGGPSYEQYF. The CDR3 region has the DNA TGTGCCAGTAGTATCGGGCTAGCGGGAGGGCCATCCTACGAGCAGTACTTC. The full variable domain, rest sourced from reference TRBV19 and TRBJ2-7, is DGGITQSPKYLFRKEGQNVTLSCEQNLNHDAMYWYRQDPGQGLRLIYYSQIVNDFQKGDIAEGYSVSREKKESFPLTVTSAQKNPTAFYLCASSIGLAGGPSYEQYFGPGTRLTVT.

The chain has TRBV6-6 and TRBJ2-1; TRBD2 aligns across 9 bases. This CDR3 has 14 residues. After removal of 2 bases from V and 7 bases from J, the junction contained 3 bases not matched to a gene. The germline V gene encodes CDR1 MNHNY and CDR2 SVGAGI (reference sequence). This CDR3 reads CASSYAGGRNEQFF. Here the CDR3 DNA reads TGTGCCAGCAGTTACGCGGGAGGGAGAAATGAGCAGTTCTTC.

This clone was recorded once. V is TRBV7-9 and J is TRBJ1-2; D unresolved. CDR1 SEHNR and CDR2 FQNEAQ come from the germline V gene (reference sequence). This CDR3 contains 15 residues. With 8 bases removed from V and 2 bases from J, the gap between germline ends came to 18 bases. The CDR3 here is CASLGGGWANYGYTF. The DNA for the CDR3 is TGTGCCAGCCTCGGCGGAGGCTGGGCGAACTATGGCTACACCTTC.

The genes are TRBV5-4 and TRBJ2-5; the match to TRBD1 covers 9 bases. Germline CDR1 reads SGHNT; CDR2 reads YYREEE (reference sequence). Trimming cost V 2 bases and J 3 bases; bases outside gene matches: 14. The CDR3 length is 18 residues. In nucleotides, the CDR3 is TGTGCCAGCAGCTTAAAAATAGGGACAGGGAGGGTCAAAGAGACCCAGTACTTC. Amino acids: CASSLKIGTGRVKETQYF.

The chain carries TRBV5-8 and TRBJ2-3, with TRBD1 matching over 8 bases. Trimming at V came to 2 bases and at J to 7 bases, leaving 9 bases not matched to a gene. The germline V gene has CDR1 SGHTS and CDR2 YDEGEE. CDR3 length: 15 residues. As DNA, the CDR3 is TGTGCCAGCAGCTTAGGACAGGGCCCACGTCATACGCAGTATTTT. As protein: CASSLGQGPRHTQYF.

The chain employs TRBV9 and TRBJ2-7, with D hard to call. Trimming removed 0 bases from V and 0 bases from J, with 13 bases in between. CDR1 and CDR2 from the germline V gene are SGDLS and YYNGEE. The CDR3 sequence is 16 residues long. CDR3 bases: TGTGCCAGCAGCGTAGGTATCACAGCAAGCTCCTACGAGCAGTACTTC. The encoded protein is CASSVGITASSYEQYF.

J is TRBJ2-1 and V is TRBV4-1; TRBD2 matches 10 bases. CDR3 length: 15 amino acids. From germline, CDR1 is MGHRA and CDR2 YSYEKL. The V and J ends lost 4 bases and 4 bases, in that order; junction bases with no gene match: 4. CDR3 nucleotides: TGCGCCAGCAGCCCTAGCGGGGGCTCTTACAATGAGCAGTTCTTC. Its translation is CASSPSGGSYNEQFF.

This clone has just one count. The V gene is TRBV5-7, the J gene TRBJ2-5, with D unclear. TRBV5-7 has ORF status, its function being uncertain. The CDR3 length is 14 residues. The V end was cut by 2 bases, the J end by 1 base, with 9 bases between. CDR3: CASSLGQIQETQYF. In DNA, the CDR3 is TGTGCCAGCAGCTTAGGGCAGATCCAAGAGACCCAGTACTTC.

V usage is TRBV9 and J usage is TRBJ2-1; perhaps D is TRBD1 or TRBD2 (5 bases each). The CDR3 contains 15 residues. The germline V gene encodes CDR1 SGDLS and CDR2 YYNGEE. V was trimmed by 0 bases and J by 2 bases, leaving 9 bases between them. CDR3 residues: CASSVGQTTYNEQFF. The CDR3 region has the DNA TGTGCCAGCAGCGTAGGACAGACTACCTACAATGAGCAGTTCTTC.

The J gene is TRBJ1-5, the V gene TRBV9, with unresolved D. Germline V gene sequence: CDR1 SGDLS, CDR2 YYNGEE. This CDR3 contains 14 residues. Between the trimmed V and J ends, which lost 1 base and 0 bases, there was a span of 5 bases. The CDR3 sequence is CASSVQDSNQPQHF. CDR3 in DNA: TGTGCCAGCAGCGTACAGGATAGCAATCAGCCCCAGCATTTT.

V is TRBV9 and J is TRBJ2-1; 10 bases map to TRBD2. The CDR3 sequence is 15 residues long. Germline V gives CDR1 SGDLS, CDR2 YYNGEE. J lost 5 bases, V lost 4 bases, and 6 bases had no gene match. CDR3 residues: CASSPGTSDHNEQFF. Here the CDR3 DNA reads TGTGCCAGCAGCCCGGGGACTAGCGATCACAATGAGCAGTTCTTC.

CDR3 sequence: CASSLLAAGIYEQYF. For the CDR3, the DNA is TGTGCCAGCAGCTTACTAGCGGCCGGAATCTACGAGCAGTACTTC. The chain employs TRBV13 and TRBJ2-7; 7 nucleotides agree with TRBD2. This CDR3 is 15 amino acids long. The V gene's germline CDR1 is PRHDT and CDR2 FYEKMQ (reference sequence). V dropped 2 bases and J dropped 3; count of bases not matched to a gene: 7.

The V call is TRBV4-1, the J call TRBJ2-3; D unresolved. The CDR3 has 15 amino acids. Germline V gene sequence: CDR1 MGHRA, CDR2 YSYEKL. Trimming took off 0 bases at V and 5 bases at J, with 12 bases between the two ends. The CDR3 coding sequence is TGCGCCAGCAGCCAAGAAAGACTCCCTGAAGATACGCAGTATTTT. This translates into CASSQERLPEDTQYF.

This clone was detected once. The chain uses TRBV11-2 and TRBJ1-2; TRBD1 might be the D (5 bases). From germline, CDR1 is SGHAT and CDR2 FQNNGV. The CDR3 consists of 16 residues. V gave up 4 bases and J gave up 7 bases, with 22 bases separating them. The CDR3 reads CASSSGLRGVHSGYTF. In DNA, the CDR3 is TGTGCCAGCAGCTCAGGGCTTCGGGGGGTGCACTCTGGCTACACCTTC. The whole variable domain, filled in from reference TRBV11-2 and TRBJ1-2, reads EAGVAQSPRYKIIEKRQSVAFWCNPISGHATLYWYQQILGQGPKLLIQFQNNGVVDDSQLPKDRFSAERLKGVDSTLKIQPAKLEDSAVYLCASSSGLRGVHSGYTFGSGTRLTVV.

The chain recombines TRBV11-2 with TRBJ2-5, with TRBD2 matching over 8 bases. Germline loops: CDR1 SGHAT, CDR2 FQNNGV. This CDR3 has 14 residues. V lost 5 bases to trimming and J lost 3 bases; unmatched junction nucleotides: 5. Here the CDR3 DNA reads TGTGCCAGCAGCAATACGGGAGGGGAAGAGACCCAGTACTTC. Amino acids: CASSNTGGEETQYF. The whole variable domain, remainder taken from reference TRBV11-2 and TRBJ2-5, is EAGVAQSPRYKIIEKRQSVAFWCNPISGHATLYWYQQILGQGPKLLIQFQNNGVVDDSQLPKDRFSAERLKGVDSTLKIQPAKLEDSAVYLCASSNTGGEETQYFGPGTRLLVL.

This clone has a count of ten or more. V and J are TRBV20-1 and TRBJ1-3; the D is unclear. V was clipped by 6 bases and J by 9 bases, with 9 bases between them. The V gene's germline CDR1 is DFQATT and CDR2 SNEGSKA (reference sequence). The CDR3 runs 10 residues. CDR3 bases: TGCAGTGCCCTCGGTGGCACCATATATTTT. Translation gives CSALGGTIYF.

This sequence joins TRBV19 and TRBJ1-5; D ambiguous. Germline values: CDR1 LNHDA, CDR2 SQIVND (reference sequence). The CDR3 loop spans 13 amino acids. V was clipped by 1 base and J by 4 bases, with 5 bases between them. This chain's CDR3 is CASSIVQNQPQHF. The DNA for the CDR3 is TGTGCCAGTAGTATAGTACAGAATCAGCCCCAGCATTTT.